Here is one T cell receptor beta chain with its context. Its target antigen remains unknown. Per-nucleotide qualities are absent, and no much larger clonotype sits a single base away. Every donor was a healthy Caucasian. The twin cohort consisted of three pairs of female monozygotic twins, all aged about 18 to 29 years. RNA for TCR libraries was isolated from peripheral blood mononuclear cells. Preparation of the library involved 5' RACE. For sequencing, an Illumina HiSeq 2000 was employed. A universal primer binding site was added through template switching, and the final cDNA carried a unique molecular identifier so that TCR cDNA molecules could be counted accurately. First-strand cDNA for TCR alpha and beta chains was synthesized from specific primers in the conserved constant-segment region. To control for contamination, each cDNA library was double barcoded with a SMART-Mk sample barcode plus Illumina barcodes. Two successive PCR steps introduced TruSeq adapter sequences along with Illumina sample barcodes. The TCR alpha and beta cDNA libraries were sequenced on the Illumina HiSeq platform using custom primers. The original methods were these. Unique molecular identifiers were extracted from raw reads with MiGEC, and CDR3 positions were determined with MiXCR. For each individual, recombination models were inferred using an EM algorithm with the repgenHMM and IGoR tools. The tcR package in R was used for shared clonotype analysis, with sharing normalized by the product of cloneset sizes. To study raw recombination free of thymic and clonal selection effects, out-of-frame nonproductive sequences were analyzed. TCRdb trimmed the raw reads at Q25, called clones with MiXCR and kept productive beta chains. Identical CDR3 protein sequences are pooled into one entry, listed with their most common genes and DNA. TCRdb's processing, not the authors', yielded these V and J calls. Here the sample has 550,000 to 700,000 distinct CDR3 sequences; 20% to 25% occur a single time. Approximately 4.5% of the sample is in the top ten clones.

This specimen comes from a study of identical twins (dated by TCRdb to about 2016). Turning to the overall study: To test whether fetal clonotypes persist, this study deep-sequenced TCR alpha and beta repertoires from monozygotic twins, from unrelated adults of various ages, and from cord blood. To rule out contamination, replicate twin experiments were performed at different times with different library preparation protocols.

Broad study findings and their caveats: Zero-insertion analyses could be partly confounded by invariant T cells such as MAIT and iNKT, although diverse VJ usage argued against such confounding for most clonotypes. In monozygotic twins, recombination models systematically underestimated out-of-frame TCR alpha sharing, but the models matched the sharing seen between unrelated individuals. Excess twin sharing in beta out-of-frame sequences was weaker because fewer shared sequences lowered the signal-to-noise ratio. Abundant cord blood beta clonotypes had fewer insertions, young adult naive repertoires showed a similar but weaker trend, and memory repertoires showed no such trend. Because the same donors could not be followed over many years, the conclusions depended on cross-sectional statistical analysis. Compared with coincidental sharing between unrelated individuals, an excess of low generation-probability sequences was observed among out-of-frame TCR alpha sequences shared between twins.

V ends up 1 base short and J 8 bases short, with an unmatched junction base count of 12. The CDR3 covers 17 residues, taking in both the cysteine and the phenylalanine. The DNA shown is the 51-base CDR3, in frame from base 1. CDR1 and CDR2, looked up from the germline V gene (reference sequence), are LNHNV and YYDKDF. This sample also appeared in a second study, on T cells expressing NK-cell markers. From the second report: Three sorted T-cell subsets (CD3+CD56+NKG2C+, CD3+CD56+NKG2C- and CD3+CD56-NKG2C+) from fewer than 10 donors had their TCR beta-chain repertoires profiled. Among the eight sequenced donors, seven were HCMV-seropositive and one was HCMV-seronegative. In several experiments an anti-gammadeltaTCR antibody was added to restrict sorting to alphabetaTCR-expressing T cells. In a handful of donors, the dominant CD3+CD56+NKG2C+ clonotypes were among the top 10 CD8+ clonotypes and accounted for roughly 1.0-8% of CD8+ T cells. Those dominant clonotypes were again the most abundant among CD3+CD56-NKG2C+ cells in a handful of donors, at about 25-65%. It remained unclear whether the expanded NKG2C-expressing T cell clones were specific for HCMV antigens. The study sequenced eight donors, all healthy volunteers chosen at random: three men and five women. A commercial ELISA kit detecting HCMV-specific IgG in serum was used to determine HCMV serostatus. Bulk peripheral blood T-cell repertoires were additionally sequenced from unsorted PBMC for about six donors. MIGEC was used to demultiplex reads and group the reads by UMI, and MiTCR was used to assemble and quantify clonotypes. To remove erroneous sequences, TCR cDNA sequences were retained only when supported by two or more reads. The tcR package was used for downstream repertoire analysis, and clonotypes were matched between fractions using CDR3 nucleotide sequence together with V segment. VDJmatch was used to annotate antigen specificity against VDJdb, with one amino acid substitution in CDR3 allowed.

Recombination linked TRBV15 to TRBJ2-2, with TRBD2 identical over 8 junction bases. This TCR derives from a woman aged 18-29 years in good health. Material for sequencing was PBMCs. The CDR3 is CATSRGSSGSKAGELFF. Read as DNA, the sequence is TGTGCCACCAGCAGAGGGTCAAGCGGGAGTAAAGCAGGGGAGCTGTTTTTT.